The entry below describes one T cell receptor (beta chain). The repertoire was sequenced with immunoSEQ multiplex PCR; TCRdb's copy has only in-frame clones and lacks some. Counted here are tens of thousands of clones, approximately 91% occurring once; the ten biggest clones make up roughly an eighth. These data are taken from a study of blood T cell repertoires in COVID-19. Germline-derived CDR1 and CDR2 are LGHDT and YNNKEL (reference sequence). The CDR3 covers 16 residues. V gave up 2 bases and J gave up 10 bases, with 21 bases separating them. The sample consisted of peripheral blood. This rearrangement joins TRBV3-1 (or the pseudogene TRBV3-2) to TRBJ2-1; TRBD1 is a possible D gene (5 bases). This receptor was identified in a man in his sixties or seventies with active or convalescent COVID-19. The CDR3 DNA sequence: TGTGCCAGCAGCCAACGGACAATCTATTCCCTCGGCGAGCAGTTCTTC. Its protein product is CASSQRTIYSLGEQFF.